The 23 T cell receptor beta chains given below trace back to one sample, sequenced in a study of spatial heterogeneity in lung cancer. Time point meaning: blood at routine non-recurrence follow-up after resection. Frozen PBMC, nontumor lung or tumor provided whole RNA, which was sequenced unsorted. TCRdb passed the 5' RACE reads through MiXCR, listing each CDR3 protein once. This repertoire shows about 52,000 distinct CDR3 sequences, more than 6.5% found once; its top ten account for roughly 37%. The sample consisted of PBMCs, taken at follow-up. All receptors come from a female donor with early-stage non-small cell lung cancer.

Ten or more counts support this clonotype. V usage is TRBV5-1 and J usage is TRBJ1-2; D not certain. Germline values: CDR1 SGHRS, CDR2 YFSETQ. V was trimmed by 1 base and J by 5 bases, leaving 6 bases between them. CDR3 length equals 12 residues. The CDR3 protein is CASSLSGYGYTF. In DNA, the CDR3 is TGCGCCAGCAGCTTGAGCGGATATGGCTACACCTTC.

This clonotype occurred many times. The chain has TRBV6-5 and TRBJ2-3; D is perhaps TRBD1 or TRBD2 (5 bases each). The germline V gene has CDR1 MNHEY and CDR2 SVGAGI. This CDR3 is 17 amino acids long. The germline V and J ends were trimmed by 6 bases and 2 bases, with 21 bases remaining between them. For the CDR3, the DNA is TGTGCCAGCAGAAGTTCCGGGGCGCGGATTTCCACAGATACGCAGTATTTT. Translation: CASRSSGARISTDTQYF.

V and J are TRBV18 and TRBJ1-2; D not resolved. The CDR3 consists of 13 residues. In germline, CDR1 is KGHSH, CDR2 LQKENI. V was shortened by 3 bases and J by 10 bases, with 15 bases between the two germline ends. Here the CDR3 DNA reads TGTGCCAGCTCACCGGAAAGTGTTTGGGCCTACACCTTC. It codes for CASSPESVWAYTF.

Notes on this clonotype: It is unclear where the CDR3 begins or ends on the DNA, so no DNA is shown, and the CDR3 is as TCRdb lists it. This chain connects TRBV12-3 or TRBV12-4 to TRBJ2-3; the table gives TRBD2 as D, unverified against the DNA. The CDR3 contains 17 residues when both ends are counted. The CDR3 loop reads CASRVASGAALTDTLYF.

This clonotype showed up many times. This rearrangement joins TRBV5-1 to TRBJ2-6; 9 nucleotides line up with TRBD1. V lost 2 bases, J lost 1 base, and 1 base stayed unmatched. CDR1 and CDR2 from the germline V gene are SGHRS and YFSETQ. This CDR3 is built from 16 residues. Here the CDR3 DNA reads TGCGCCAGCAGCTTCGGGACAGGGTCTGGGGCCAACGTCCTGACTTTC. Translated, it gives CASSFGTGSGANVLTF. Full variable domain (rest looked up from reference TRBV5-1 and TRBJ2-6): KAGVTQTPRYLIKTRGQQVTLSCSPISGHRSVSWYQQTPGQGLQFLFEYFSETQRNKGNFPGRFSGRQFSNSRSEMNVSTLELGDSALYLCASSFGTGSGANVLTFGAGSRLTVL.

The genes are TRBV20-1 and TRBJ2-1; a possible D gene is TRBD2 (5 bases). The germline V gene encodes CDR1 DFQATT and CDR2 SNEGSKA (reference sequence). V lost 6 bases and J 4 bases, leaving 16 bases between the germline ends. The length of the CDR3 is 14 residues. The CDR3 nucleotides read TGCAGTGCGACGGTCGGGGAACTTTACAATGAGCAGTTCTTC. This encodes CSATVGELYNEQFF.

This clonotype was seen a handful of times. The V gene is TRBV20-1, the J gene TRBJ1-1, with D maybe TRBD1 (5 bases). V was pared by 3 bases and J by 10 bases, with 21 bases between. Germline V gene sequence: CDR1 DFQATT, CDR2 SNEGSKA (reference sequence). This CDR3 contains 14 residues. CDR3 in amino acids: CSAREVRRVSVAFF. In DNA, the CDR3 is TGCAGTGCTAGGGAGGTCCGCAGGGTTTCTGTAGCTTTCTTT.

There are a few counts of this clonotype. The chain recombines TRBV2 with TRBJ2-5, with D maybe TRBD1 (6 bases). CDR3 length: 13 amino acids. CDR1 SNHLY and CDR2 FYNNEI come from the germline V gene. The ends were cut back, 11 bases at V and 5 bases at J, with 18 bases in the middle. CDR3 in amino acids: CAGSRNREETQYF. The DNA of the CDR3 is TGTGCCGGATCCCGAAACAGGGAGGAGACCCAGTACTTC.

This clonotype was seen ten or more times. The CDR3 is CSADSGTNTDTQYF. Here the CDR3 DNA reads TGCAGTGCCGACTCCGGGACTAACACAGATACGCAGTATTTT. This chain joins TRBV20-1 and TRBJ2-3; 7 bases line up with TRBD2. With 6 bases clipped from V and 2 bases from J, the junction kept 8 bases outside the gene matches. CDR3 length: 14 amino acids. Germline CDR1 and CDR2: DFQATT and SNEGSKA (reference sequence).

The chain is built from TRBV4-1 and TRBJ2-7; D possibly corresponds to TRBD2 (5 bases). The germline CDR1 and CDR2 sequences are MGHRA and YSYEKL. This CDR3 is built from 16 residues. Trimming stripped 0 bases from V and 0 bases from J, with 12 bases between. For the CDR3, the DNA is TGCGCCAGCAGCCAAGAGCACCCGGGGTCCTCCTACGAGCAGTACTTC. Translation gives CASSQEHPGSSYEQYF.

The sample holds many counts of this clonotype. V gene TRBV29-1 combines with J gene TRBJ2-7, with D maybe TRBD1 (5 bases). The CDR3 runs 13 residues. Trimming pared 4 bases from V and 2 bases from J, leaving 12 bases between. In germline, CDR1 is SQVTM, CDR2 ANQGSEA. CDR3 nucleotides: TGCAGCGTTGTGGGCAGGGCCCCCTACGAGCAGTACTTC. Protein sequence: CSVVGRAPYEQYF.

This clonotype appeared many times. The rearrangement joins TRBV5-1 to TRBJ1-1; D gene ambiguous. V lost 3 bases to trimming and J lost 6 bases, with 9 bases between them. The CDR3 has 12 residues. CDR1 is SGHRS, CDR2 YFSETQ, per germline. In DNA, the CDR3 is TGCGCCAGCAGCTCGCAAAGGGCTGAAGCTTTCTTT. Its protein product is CASSSQRAEAFF.

This clonotype has more than one count but fewer than ten. The CDR3 loop reads CASSYAQGALGYTF. The CDR3 DNA reads TGTGCCAGCAGTTACGCTCAGGGGGCGCTTGGCTACACCTTC. The J gene is TRBJ1-2, the V gene TRBV6-2 or TRBV6-3, with TRBD1 identical over 8 bases. In germline, CDR1 is MNHEY, CDR2 SVGEGT. This CDR3 has 14 residues. The J segment lost 7 bases and the V segment lost 2 bases, leaving 6 bases of the junction unmatched.

This clonotype was counted many times. The rearrangement links TRBV6-5 to TRBJ2-1; TRBD2 matches at 8 bases. This CDR3 spans 14 amino acids. With V trimmed by 2 bases and J by 9 bases, 6 bases remained unmatched. Germline V gives CDR1 MNHEY, CDR2 SVGAGI. The CDR3 spells CASSYRRGAIEQFF. CDR3 nucleotides: TGTGCCAGCAGTTACCGGCGGGGGGCGATTGAGCAGTTCTTC.

The sample holds many counts of this clonotype. The V call is TRBV10-3, the J call TRBJ1-1; D gene ambiguous. Trimming took off 5 bases at V and 0 bases at J, with 4 bases between the two ends. There are 12 residues in the CDR3. Per the germline V gene, CDR1 is ENHRY and CDR2 is SYGVKD. DNA for the CDR3: TGTGCCATCAGTTCCATGAACACTGAAGCTTTCTTT. Translating it yields CAISSMNTEAFF.

There are many counts of this clonotype. The V call is TRBV11-2, the J call TRBJ2-5; the D gene is possibly TRBD2 (7 bases). There are 19 residues in the CDR3. Germline values: CDR1 SGHAT, CDR2 FQNNGV. The ends were cut back, 4 bases at V and 1 base at J, with 25 bases in the middle. The CDR3 DNA is TGTGCCAGCAGCTCCCGGGGGCAAACCGTCGGGGGGACCCAAGAGACCCAGTACTTC. Protein sequence: CASSSRGQTVGGTQETQYF.

The sample holds a few counts of this clonotype. This chain uses TRBV9 with TRBJ1-6, with 7 bases matching TRBD1. The CDR3 length is 15 residues. V lost 0 bases to trimming and J lost 9 bases; unmatched junction nucleotides: 6. The V gene's germline CDR1 is SGDLS and CDR2 YYNGEE. The CDR3 DNA is TGTGCCAGCAGCGTAGAGGGGGCGTTAGGTTCACCCCTCCACTTT. Translation gives CASSVEGALGSPLHF.

The table lists this clonotype with a few counts. V usage is TRBV21-1 and J usage is TRBJ1-5. TRBV21-1 is annotated as a pseudogene. The CDR3 runs to 13 residues. Here the CDR3 reads CASIRYSNQPQHF. CDR3 in DNA: TGTGCCAGCATCAGGTATAGCAATCAGCCCCAGCATTTT.

V and J are TRBV6-2 or TRBV6-3 and TRBJ1-1; D not certain. The CDR3 is made up of 12 amino acids. Trimming removed 0 bases at V and 6 bases at J, with 5 bases between. CDR1 and CDR2 (germline): MNHEY, SVGEGT. CDR3 DNA sequence: TGTGCCAGCAGTTACTCGAGCGCTGAAGCTTTCTTT. It is translated as CASSYSSAEAFF.

This clonotype was counted many times. This sequence joins TRBV7-2 and TRBJ1-2; D is unresolved. V was cut by 6 bases and J by 0 bases, with 8 bases left in between. Germline values: CDR1 SGHTA, CDR2 FQGNSA. The CDR3 covers 13 residues. The CDR3 nucleotides read TGTGCCAGCAGGTCGTTAGCTAACTATGGCTACACCTTC. Translated, it gives CASRSLANYGYTF.

This clonotype occurred a few times. The rearrangement links TRBV7-3 to TRBJ2-7; 12 positions agree with TRBD1. The V gene end was trimmed by 5 bases and the J gene end by 2 bases; junction bases not matched to a gene: 10. The length of the CDR3 is 17 residues. In germline, CDR1 is SGHTA, CDR2 FQGTGA. CDR3: CASSPGTGGDGTYEQYF. In nucleotides, the CDR3 is TGTGCCAGCAGCCCCGGGACAGGGGGCGACGGAACCTACGAGCAGTACTTC.

This clonotype appeared a few times. This chain uses TRBV7-9 with TRBJ2-1; perhaps TRBD2 as D (6 bases). V was trimmed by 7 bases and J by 8 bases, leaving 21 bases between them. Germline V gene data show CDR1 as SEHNR and CDR2 as FQNEAQ (reference sequence). The CDR3 runs to 15 residues. The CDR3 DNA follows: TGTGCCAGCACCAACACGGGCGGGGTAGGCTATGAGCAGTTCTTC. Amino acid sequence: CASTNTGGVGYEQFF.

This clonotype was detected ten times or more. The rearrangement uses TRBV24-1 and TRBJ2-2; weak D call: TRBD1 (5 bases). CDR1 and CDR2 (germline): KGHDR, SFDVKD. The CDR3 is 17 residues long. V was shortened by 3 bases and J by 0 bases, with 13 bases between the two germline ends. CDR3 region: CATSDRGHFANTGELFF. The CDR3 nucleotides read TGTGCCACCAGTGATCGAGGACACTTCGCGAACACCGGGGAGCTGTTTTTT.